These 23 T cell receptor beta chains were all obtained from the same sample, sequenced in a study of blood T cell repertoires in COVID-19. The method was immunoSEQ multiplex PCR; TCRdb's version includes in-frame clones alone and lacks a portion of them. The sample lists a few hundred thousand clones; about 85% were seen once. Source material: PBMCs or T cells enriched from blood (not recorded which). The source is a woman in her forties or fifties who had been exposed to COVID-19.

The chain recombines TRBV4-1 with TRBJ2-7; 7 nucleotides agree with TRBD1. After removal of 1 base from V and 2 bases from J, the junction contained 5 bases not matched to a gene. CDR1 MGHRA and CDR2 YSYEKL come from the germline V gene. The CDR3 runs to 15 residues. The CDR3 DNA reads as TGCGCCAGCAGCCAAGCCGGGACAGCCCCCTACGAGCAGTACTTC. Translation gives CASSQAGTAPYEQYF.

The chain employs TRBV7-2 and TRBJ2-3; possible D gene TRBD2, 6 bases. This CDR3 contains 15 residues. The germline gives CDR1 SGHTA, CDR2 FQGNSA. V was trimmed by 5 bases and J by 1 base, leaving 13 bases between them. CDR3 in amino acids: CASSLDGGGTDTQYF. Written as DNA, the CDR3 is TGTGCCAGCAGCCTAGACGGGGGAGGCACAGATACGCAGTATTTT.

The rearrangement links TRBV7-9 to TRBJ1-1; a weak D match, TRBD1 (6 bases). Trimming removed 5 bases from V and 4 bases from J, with 23 bases in between. CDR1 SEHNR and CDR2 FQNEAQ come from the germline V gene (reference sequence). The length of the CDR3 is 17 residues. The DNA for the CDR3 is TGTGCCAGCAGCCGATACCAAGGACAGATTGCCGGCACTGAAGCTTTCTTT. Amino acid sequence: CASSRYQGQIAGTEAFF.

The chain's CDR3 is CASSAQMNTEAFF. The DNA of the CDR3 is TGTGCCAGCAGCGCACAGATGAACACTGAAGCTTTCTTT. The chain employs TRBV5-4 and TRBJ1-1; D gene unclear. From germline, CDR1 is SGHNT and CDR2 YYREEE (reference sequence). The CDR3 consists of 13 residues. Trimming left V 4 bases short and J 0 bases short, with 7 bases between.

This sequence joins TRBV19 and TRBJ2-7, with 10 positions matching TRBD1. Germline trimming cut 1 base from V and 3 bases from J; bases unmatched to any gene: 9. This CDR3 is 17 amino acids long. CDR1 and CDR2 (germline): LNHDA, SQIVND (reference sequence). CDR3 residues: CASSIARGQGIIYEQYF. DNA of the CDR3: TGTGCCAGTAGTATAGCCCGGGGACAGGGGATAATCTACGAGCAGTACTTC.

This clone was observed once. This chain links TRBV18 with TRBJ2-1; 9 positions match TRBD2. Germline V CDR1 and CDR2: KGHSH, LQKENI. V was pared by 2 bases and J by 1 base, with 6 bases of the junction left unmatched. The CDR3 runs 17 residues. The CDR3 nucleotides are TGTGCCAGCTCACCAGGGCCTAGCGGGGTGTCCTACAATGAGCAGTTCTTC. Protein: CASSPGPSGVSYNEQFF. Based on the CDR3 plus reference TRBV18 and TRBJ2-1, the full variable domain is NAGVMQNPRHLVRRRGQEARLRCSPMKGHSHVYWYRQLPEEGLKFMVYLQKENIIDESGMPKERFSAEFPKEGPSILRIQQVVRGDSAAYFCASSPGPSGVSYNEQFFGPGTRLTVL.

This clone was seen only once. The rearrangement joins TRBV12-3 or TRBV12-4 to TRBJ1-1; D unresolved. The CDR3 runs 13 residues. V lost 3 bases, J lost 0 bases, and 5 bases lay in between. CDR3 region: CASSFSVNTEAFF. CDR3 DNA sequence: TGTGCCAGCAGTTTTTCTGTGAACACTGAAGCTTTCTTT.

V and J are TRBV28 and TRBJ2-7, with D perhaps TRBD1 (5 bases). The CDR3 consists of 12 residues. V gave up 6 bases and J gave up 4 bases, with 10 bases separating them. CDR1 MDHEN and CDR2 SYDVKM come from the germline V gene. CDR3 DNA: TGTGCCAGCAGACCGACAGATTACGAGCAGTACTTC. Amino acids: CASRPTDYEQYF.

The CDR3 spells CASSYSRGLPGGYTF. The CDR3 coding sequence is TGTGCCAGCAGTTACTCGAGGGGGCTACCCGGTGGCTACACCTTC. This chain connects TRBV6-6 to TRBJ1-2, with 7 nucleotides matching TRBD1. This CDR3 contains 15 residues. Losses at the gene ends were 0 bases for V and 7 bases for J; bases not matched to a gene: 8. Germline values: CDR1 MNHNY, CDR2 SVGAGI (reference sequence).

This chain links TRBV7-2 with TRBJ2-1; 7 bases are a match to TRBD2. This CDR3 spans 15 amino acids. The V and J ends lost 5 bases and 4 bases, in that order; junction bases with no gene match: 8. Germline V gene lookup returns CDR1 SGHTA and CDR2 FQGNSA. The CDR3 DNA reads TGTGCCAGCAGCCCCCGGGGCGGGGGTTACAATGAGCAGTTCTTC. Translation: CASSPRGGGYNEQFF. The whole variable domain, filled in from reference TRBV7-2 and TRBJ2-1, reads GAGVSQSPSNKVTEKGKDVELRCDPISGHTALYWYRQSLGQGLEFLIYFQGNSAPDKSGLPSDRFSAERTGGSVSTLTIQRTQQEDSAVYLCASSPRGGGYNEQFFGPGTRLTVL.

The chain uses TRBV5-6 and TRBJ1-1, with 9 bases lining up with TRBD1. V was clipped by 4 bases and J by 4 bases; unmatched bases: 2. This CDR3 has 13 residues. Germline V gives CDR1 SGHDT, CDR2 YYEEEE. CDR3 loop: CASSMGQGTEAFF. CDR3 nucleotides: TGTGCCAGCAGCATGGGACAGGGCACTGAAGCTTTCTTT. Looking up the rest from reference TRBV5-6 and TRBJ1-1 gives the full variable domain: DAGVTQSPTHLIKTRGQQVTLRCSPKSGHDTVSWYQQALGQGPQFIFQYYEEEERQRGNFPDRFSGHQFPNYSSELNVNALLLGDSALYLCASSMGQGTEAFFGQGTRLTVV.

V and J are TRBV14 and TRBJ1-2; no firm D call. The germline V gene has CDR1 SGHDN and CDR2 FVKESK. V was pared by 4 bases and J by 8 bases, with 11 bases between. The CDR3 has 12 residues. As DNA, the CDR3 is TGTGCCAGCAGCCTTGGATCCGGGGGCTACACCTTC. Its translation: CASSLGSGGYTF.

A word on this clone: The sample contains more than one DNA sequence encoding this CDR3. The chain joins TRBV7-9 to TRBJ1-1; tentatively, D is TRBD1 (5 bases). The CDR3 loop spans 14 amino acids. The germline gives CDR1 SEHNR, CDR2 FQNEAQ (reference sequence). With 1 base removed from V and 7 bases from J, the gap between germline ends came to 13 bases. The DNA for the CDR3 is TGTGCCAGCAGCTTAGATAGGGGTAGGGGTGAAGCTTTCTTT. Protein sequence: CASSLDRGRGEAFF.

This clone turned up a few times. V usage is TRBV7-3 and J usage is TRBJ2-1; D is uncertain. Germline CDR1 and CDR2: SGHTA and FQGTGA. V lost 2 bases and J 0 bases, leaving 8 bases between the germline ends. The CDR3 sequence is 15 residues long. CDR3 protein: CASSLDPSSYNEQFF. The DNA of the CDR3 is TGTGCCAGCAGCTTAGATCCCAGCTCCTACAATGAGCAGTTCTTC.

The chain recombines TRBV3-1 (or the pseudogene TRBV3-2) with TRBJ1-6; a weak D match, TRBD1 (6 bases). The CDR3 spans 14 residues. Germline lookup yields CDR1 LGHDT and CDR2 YNNKEL (reference sequence). Deletions cut 6 bases from V and 8 bases from J, with 14 bases between. In nucleotides, the CDR3 is TGTGCCAGCAGTTTACAGGGTCGGGATTCACCCCTCCACTTT. Translated: CASSLQGRDSPLHF.

This rearrangement joins TRBV2 to TRBJ2-1; 10 nucleotides agree with TRBD1. The trim removed 10 bases at V and 4 bases at J, leaving 7 bases unmatched. Germline CDR1 is SNHLY and CDR2 is FYNNEI. The CDR3 runs to 14 residues. The CDR3 here is CANARDRGYNEQFF. Here the CDR3 DNA reads TGTGCCAACGCCCGGGACAGGGGTTACAATGAGCAGTTCTTC.

The chain carries TRBV29-1 and TRBJ1-2; weak D call: TRBD1 (5 bases). Germline lookup yields CDR1 SQVTM and CDR2 ANQGSEA. Trimming cost V 5 bases and J 1 base, with 11 bases left between them. CDR3 length equals 13 residues. The CDR3 spells CSVRGEDNYGYTF. DNA of the CDR3: TGCAGCGTTCGGGGGGAAGATAACTATGGCTACACCTTC. The whole variable domain, filled in from reference TRBV29-1 and TRBJ1-2, reads SAVISQKPSRDICQRGTSLTIQCQVDSQVTMMFWYRQQPGQSLTLIATANQGSEATYESGFVIDKFPISRPNLTFSTLTVSNMSPEDSSIYLCSVRGEDNYGYTFGSGTRLTVV.

The rearrangement links TRBV27 to TRBJ1-1; D gene ambiguous. The CDR3 totals 14 residues. V lost 3 bases and J lost 1, with 9 bases in between. Germline lookup yields CDR1 MNHEY and CDR2 SMNVEV (reference sequence). The CDR3 loop is CASSFLEGNTEAFF. The CDR3 coding sequence is TGTGCCAGCAGTTTCCTAGAGGGGAACACTGAAGCTTTCTTT.

The chain couples TRBV7-8 to TRBJ1-1; tentatively, D is TRBD1 (5 bases). The germline V gene encodes CDR1 SGHVS and CDR2 FQNEAQ. The germline V and J ends were trimmed by 5 bases and 3 bases, with 16 bases remaining between them. CDR3 length: 15 amino acids. The CDR3 nucleotides read TGTGCCAGCAGCGTAGAGTCCAGGGCGGACACTGAAGCTTTCTTT. Amino acids: CASSVESRADTEAFF.

V gene TRBV10-3 combines with J gene TRBJ1-1; unclear D gene. Germline V lookup: CDR1 ENHRY, CDR2 SYGVKD. Trimming stripped 0 bases from V and 0 bases from J, with 11 bases between. The CDR3 is made up of 16 amino acids. CDR3 sequence (DNA): TGTGCCATCAGTGAGTCGAGGCCACGTATGAACACTGAAGCTTTCTTT. Its translation is CAISESRPRMNTEAFF.

This chain connects TRBV11-2 to TRBJ1-6, with D perhaps TRBD1 (5 bases). V lost 3 bases and J 5 bases, leaving 11 bases between the germline ends. The CDR3 spans 15 residues. The V gene's germline CDR1 is SGHAT and CDR2 FQNNGV. This CDR3 reads CASSFGRANNSPLHF. The CDR3 bases are TGTGCCAGCAGCTTCGGCAGGGCTAATAATTCACCCCTCCACTTT.

The CDR3 region is CASSVDPTGIAYEQYF. CDR3 nucleotides: TGTGCCAGCAGCGTAGACCCGACAGGGATCGCCTACGAGCAGTACTTC. The chain joins TRBV9 to TRBJ2-7, with 7 bases identical to TRBD1. V lost 0 bases to trimming and J lost 2 bases; unmatched junction nucleotides: 8. Germline CDR1 is SGDLS and CDR2 is YYNGEE. CDR3 length equals 16 residues. Full variable domain (missing parts from reference TRBV9 and TRBJ2-7): DSGVTQTPKHLITATGQRVTLRCSPRSGDLSVYWYQQSLDQGLQFLIQYYNGEERAKGNILERFSAQQFPDLHSELNLSSLELGDSALYFCASSVDPTGIAYEQYFGPGTRLTVT.

V usage is TRBV15 and J usage is TRBJ1-1; no clear D. The CDR3 has 12 amino acids. From germline, CDR1 is LNHNV and CDR2 YYDKDF (reference sequence). The V end lost 5 bases, the J end lost 1 base, and 5 bases lay between the germline ends. Written as DNA, the CDR3 is TGTGCCACCAGCCCGGGGAACACTGAAGCTTTCTTT. It is translated as CATSPGNTEAFF.